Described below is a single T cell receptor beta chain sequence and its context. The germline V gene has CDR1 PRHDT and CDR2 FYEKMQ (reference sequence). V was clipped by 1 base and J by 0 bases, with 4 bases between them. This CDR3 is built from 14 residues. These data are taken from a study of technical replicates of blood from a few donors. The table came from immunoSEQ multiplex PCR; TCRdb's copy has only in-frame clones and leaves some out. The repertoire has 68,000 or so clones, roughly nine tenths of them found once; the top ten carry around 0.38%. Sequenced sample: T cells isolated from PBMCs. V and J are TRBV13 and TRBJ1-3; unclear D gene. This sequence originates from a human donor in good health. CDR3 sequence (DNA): TGTGCCAGCAGCTTAGACAACTCTGGAAACACCATATATTTT. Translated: CASSLDNSGNTIYF.